This TCR beta chain was identified during a study of blood T cells in healthy people across ages. In this sample, this clonotype turned up many times. Its antigen is unknown. Study results and caveats: Estimates drawn from one million T cells were deemed to understate diversity.

A J-beta primer mix and a sample-barcoded 5' primer were used in a second PCR of about 7 to 11 cycles. MiXCR, applied by TCRdb to the 5' RACE reads, yields one record per CDR3 protein. This sample has about 930,000 distinct CDR3 sequences; just under 30% occur once, and the top ten carry more than 8.5%. These data are also associated with another study on T cells of mothers and their children. That source notes: There was no detection of any persistent microchimeric T cell clones.

The receptor was derived from a woman aged 40-49 years in good health. Sequencing was performed on blood.

CDR3 sequence reads: CASSFGRETYNEQFF. CDR3 nucleotide sequence: TGTGCCAGCAGCTTTGGCAGGGAAACCTACAATGAGCAGTTCTTC. This chain connects TRBV7-2 to TRBJ2-1; a possible D gene is TRBD1 (5 bases). This CDR3 contains 15 residues. V lost 3 bases to trimming and J lost 2 bases, with 11 bases between them. The V gene's germline CDR1 is SGHTA and CDR2 FQGNSA.